One sample yielded the 18 T cell receptor beta chains listed below, sequenced in a study of cytomegalovirus exposure and HLA in healthy donors. PCR amplification relied on 60 Vbeta primers (plus 13 Jbeta primers). Generated by immunoSEQ multiplex PCR, the TCRdb table keeps only in-frame clones and is missing some. The repertoire holds approximately 180,000 clones, around 81% seen once, with 4.9% in the top ten. Sequencing input: PBMCs. The receptors stem from a woman under 30 in good health and CMV-seropositive.

The chain combines TRBV7-9 with TRBJ2-5; D perhaps matches TRBD2 (6 bases). The ends were cut back, 3 bases at V and 5 bases at J, with 10 bases in the middle. CDR1 and CDR2 from the germline V gene are SEHNR and FQNEAQ (reference sequence). The CDR3 runs to 13 residues. CDR3 loop: CASSFGGEETQYF. The CDR3 DNA sequence: TGTGCCAGCAGCTTTGGCGGGGAGGAGACCCAGTACTTC.

The gene calls are TRBV20-1 and TRBJ1-6; D not resolved. CDR3 length: 11 amino acids. Per the germline V gene, CDR1 is DFQATT and CDR2 is SNEGSKA (reference sequence). Trimming shortened V by 5 bases and J by 10 bases, and 9 bases separated the two germline ends. In nucleotides, the CDR3 is TGCAGTGCTTTCGCGGGCTCACCCCTCCACTTT. Residues: CSAFAGSPLHF.

This chain joins TRBV28 and TRBJ2-1; 13 bases match TRBD2. CDR1 MDHEN and CDR2 SYDVKM come from the germline V gene. The CDR3 consists of 15 residues. V dropped 6 bases and J dropped 8; count of bases not matched to a gene: 7. The chain's CDR3 is CASSQTSGGPDEQFF. Written as DNA, the CDR3 is TGTGCCAGCAGCCAGACTAGCGGGGGGCCGGATGAGCAGTTCTTC. Using reference TRBV28 and TRBJ2-1 for the parts outside the CDR3, the full variable domain is DVKVTQSSRYLVKRTGEKVFLECVQDMDHENMFWYRQDPGLGLRLIYFSYDVKMKEKGDIPEGYSVSREKKERFSLILESASTNQTSMYLCASSQTSGGPDEQFFGPGTRLTVL.

This clone came up once. The chain couples TRBV6-5 to TRBJ2-7; D unresolved. CDR1 and CDR2 from the germline V gene are MNHEY and SVGAGI. The V and J ends lost 6 bases and 6 bases respectively, with 15 bases between them. The CDR3 is 13 amino acids. The CDR3: CASRTGSPPEQYF. The DNA for the CDR3 is TGTGCCAGCAGGACCGGGTCACCGCCCGAGCAGTACTTC.

The chain recombines TRBV2 with TRBJ2-2, with 8 bases fitting TRBD1. Germline V gene sequence: CDR1 SNHLY, CDR2 FYNNEI. CDR3 length equals 16 residues. The V gene end was trimmed by 6 bases and the J gene end by 1 base; junction bases not matched to a gene: 7. The CDR3 DNA sequence: TGTGCCAGCAGCCTAACAGGACAGGGGAACACCGGGGAGCTGTTTTTT. Residues: CASSLTGQGNTGELFF. The variable domain in full, with the rest retrieved from reference TRBV2 and TRBJ2-2, is EPEVTQTPSHQVTQMGQEVILRCVPISNHLYFYWYRQILGQKVEFLVSFYNNEISEKSEIFDDQFSVERPDGSNFTLKIRSTKLEDSAMYFCASSLTGQGNTGELFFGEGSRLTVL.

The chain uses TRBV6-1 and TRBJ2-3; tentative D call: TRBD1 (6 bases). Deletions cut 10 bases from V and 2 bases from J, with 13 bases between. The CDR3 runs to 13 residues. The germline gives CDR1 MNHNS, CDR2 SASEGT. The CDR3 sequence: CAMSQGPTDTQYF. The CDR3 DNA reads TGTGCCATGTCACAGGGCCCCACAGATACGCAGTATTTT.

The chain uses TRBV1 and TRBJ2-7; no DNA check was done on the table's D call, TRBD1. TRBV1 is assigned pseudogene status. The CDR3 consists of 12 residues. The CDR3 DNA follows: TGCACCAGCAGCGTACATTCCTACGAGCAGTACTTC. Residues: CTSSVHSYEQYF.

The chain has TRBV19 and TRBJ2-1, with 8 bases fitting TRBD1. Trimming cost V 4 bases and J 9 bases; bases outside gene matches: 5. The CDR3 sequence is 13 residues long. CDR1 and CDR2 from the germline V gene are LNHDA and SQIVND (reference sequence). CDR3 nucleotide sequence: TGTGCCAGTAGTACAACTACAGGGGGTGAGCAGTTCTTC. Translated, it gives CASSTTTGGEQFF.

This sequence joins TRBV7-8 and TRBJ1-5, with 9 positions matching TRBD1. CDR3 size: 15 residues. Trimming cost V 5 bases and J 6 bases; bases outside gene matches: 8. Germline CDR1 and CDR2: SGHVS and FQNEAQ. The CDR3: CASSPGQGNSQPQHF. CDR3 DNA sequence: TGTGCCAGCAGCCCGGGACAGGGAAACTCTCAGCCCCAGCATTTT.

This rearrangement joins TRBV6-1 to TRBJ2-5; 11 bases match TRBD2. The CDR3 extends over 16 amino acids. V lost 4 bases and J lost 2; bases outside the gene matches: 6. Germline V gives CDR1 MNHNS, CDR2 SASEGT. Written as DNA, the CDR3 is TGTGCCAGCAGTGTGATGACTAGCGGGACTCAAGAGACCCAGTACTTC. Translating it yields CASSVMTSGTQETQYF.

The chain is built from TRBV5-8 and TRBJ2-4, with TRBD2 as a possible D gene (5 bases). CDR1 SGHTS and CDR2 YDEGEE come from the germline V gene. V was shortened by 1 base and J by 0 bases, with 11 bases between the two germline ends. CDR3 length equals 16 residues. In DNA form, the CDR3 reads TGTGCCAGCAGCTTGAGTAGCGAGCTAGCCAAAAACATTCAGTACTTC. Protein: CASSLSSELAKNIQYF.

For the CDR3, the DNA is TGTGCCAGCGGTGGAAGACCGGAGAACTCCTACAATGAGCAGTTCTTC. Its protein is CASGGRPENSYNEQFF. The rearrangement joins TRBV2 to TRBJ2-1, with unresolved D. The germline V and J ends were trimmed by 8 bases and 0 bases, with 17 bases remaining between them. Germline CDR1 SNHLY, CDR2 FYNNEI. The CDR3 is 16 amino acids.

This chain joins TRBV6-1 and TRBJ2-5; 8 bases line up with TRBD1. The CDR3 consists of 14 residues. Germline V gene lookup returns CDR1 MNHNS and CDR2 SASEGT. V was pared by 8 bases and J by 0 bases, with 5 bases of the junction left unmatched. The CDR3: CASGDRKNQETQYF. In nucleotides, the CDR3 is TGTGCCAGCGGGGACAGGAAGAACCAAGAGACCCAGTACTTC.

The V gene is TRBV5-6, the J gene TRBJ2-1; possibly TRBD2 for D (6 bases). Trimming left V 4 bases short and J 10 bases short, with 12 bases between. The length of the CDR3 is 12 residues. Germline values: CDR1 SGHDT, CDR2 YYEEEE. The CDR3 loop reads CASSPLGGEQFF. The CDR3 coding sequence is TGTGCCAGCAGCCCCCTGGGAGGAGAGCAGTTCTTC.

The chain combines TRBV19 with TRBJ1-5; D possibly corresponds to TRBD1 (5 bases). This CDR3 is built from 18 residues. Looked up from germline, CDR1 is LNHDA and CDR2 is SQIVND (reference sequence). With 0 bases removed from V and 0 bases from J, the gap between germline ends came to 15 bases. The CDR3 nucleotides are TGTGCCAGTAGTATAGAAGGCCTTCAGGGTTATAGCAATCAGCCCCAGCATTTT. This codes for CASSIEGLQGYSNQPQHF.

The rearrangement joins TRBV4-3 to TRBJ2-5; the match to TRBD2 covers 13 bases. V lost 3 bases and J lost 6; bases outside the gene matches: 7. Germline CDR1 and CDR2: LGHNA and YSLEER. CDR3 length: 16 amino acids. DNA of the CDR3: TGCGCCAGCAGCCACCTAGGACTAGCGGGGGAGAAGACCCAGTACTTC. Its translation is CASSHLGLAGEKTQYF.

The gene calls are TRBV2 and TRBJ2-1, with a possible D match to TRBD2 (5 bases). The germline gives CDR1 SNHLY, CDR2 FYNNEI. The CDR3 consists of 10 residues. V shed 8 bases and J shed 6 bases, with 5 bases lying between them. The CDR3: CASGGNEQFF. Here the CDR3 DNA reads TGTGCCAGCGGAGGCAATGAGCAGTTCTTC.

The V call is TRBV28, the J call TRBJ2-3; 8 bases align to TRBD2. The junction had 13 bases not matched to a gene; V was cut back by 7 bases and J by 4 bases. CDR1 and CDR2 (germline): MDHEN, SYDVKM. The CDR3 covers 16 residues. The CDR3 loop reads CASIPSPGGHPDTQYF. The CDR3 region has the DNA TGTGCCAGCATTCCGTCACCGGGGGGGCATCCAGATACGCAGTATTTT.